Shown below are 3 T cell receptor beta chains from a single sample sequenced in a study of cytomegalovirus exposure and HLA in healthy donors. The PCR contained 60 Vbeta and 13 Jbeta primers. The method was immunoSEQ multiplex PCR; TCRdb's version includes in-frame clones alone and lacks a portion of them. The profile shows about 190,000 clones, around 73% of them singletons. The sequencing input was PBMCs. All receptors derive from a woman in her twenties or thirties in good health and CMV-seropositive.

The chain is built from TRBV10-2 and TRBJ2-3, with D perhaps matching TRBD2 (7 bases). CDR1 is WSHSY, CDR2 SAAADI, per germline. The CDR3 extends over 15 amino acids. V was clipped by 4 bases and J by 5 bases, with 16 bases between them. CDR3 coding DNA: TGCGCCAGCAGTGTGGGGGTGGGAGGGGGAGATACGCAGTATTTT. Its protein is CASSVGVGGGDTQYF.

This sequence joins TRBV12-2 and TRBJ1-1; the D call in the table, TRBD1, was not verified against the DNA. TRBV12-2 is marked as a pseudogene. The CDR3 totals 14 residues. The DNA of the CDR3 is TGTGCAAGTCGCTTAGGACAGGAGAACACTGAAGCTTTCTTT. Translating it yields CASRLGQENTEAFF.

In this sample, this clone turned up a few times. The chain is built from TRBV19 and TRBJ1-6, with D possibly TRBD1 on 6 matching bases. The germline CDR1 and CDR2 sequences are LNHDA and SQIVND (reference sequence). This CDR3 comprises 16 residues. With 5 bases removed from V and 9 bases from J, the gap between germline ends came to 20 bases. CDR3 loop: CASSRARRGESSPLHF. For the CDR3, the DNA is TGTGCCAGTAGTCGGGCCCGCAGGGGAGAAAGTTCACCCCTCCACTTT.